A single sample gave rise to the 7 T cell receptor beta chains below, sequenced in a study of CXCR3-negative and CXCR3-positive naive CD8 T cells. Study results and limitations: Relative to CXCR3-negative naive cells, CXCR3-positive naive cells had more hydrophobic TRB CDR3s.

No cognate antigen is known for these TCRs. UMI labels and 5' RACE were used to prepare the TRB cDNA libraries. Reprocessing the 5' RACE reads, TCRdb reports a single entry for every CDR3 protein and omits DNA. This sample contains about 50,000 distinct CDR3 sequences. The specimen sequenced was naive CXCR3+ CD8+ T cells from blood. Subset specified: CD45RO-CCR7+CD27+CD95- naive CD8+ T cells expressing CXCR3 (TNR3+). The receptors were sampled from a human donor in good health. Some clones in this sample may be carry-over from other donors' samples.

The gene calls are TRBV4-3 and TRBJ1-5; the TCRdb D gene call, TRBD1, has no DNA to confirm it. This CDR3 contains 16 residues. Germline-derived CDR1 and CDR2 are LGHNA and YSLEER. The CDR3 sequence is CASSQYLQGSNQPQHF.

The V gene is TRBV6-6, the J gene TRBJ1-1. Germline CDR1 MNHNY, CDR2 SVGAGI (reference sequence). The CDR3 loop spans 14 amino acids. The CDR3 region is CASSYLARNTEAFF.

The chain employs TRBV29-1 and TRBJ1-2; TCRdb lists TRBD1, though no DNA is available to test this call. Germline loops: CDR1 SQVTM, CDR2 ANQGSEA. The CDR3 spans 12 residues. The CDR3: CSAPRGAQGYAF.

The CDR3 here is CSAFSKGGSSYEQYF. V gene TRBV20-1 combines with J gene TRBJ2-7; no DNA is available, so the TRBD1 call from TCRdb remains unchecked. Germline loops: CDR1 DFQATT, CDR2 SNEGSKA (reference sequence). CDR3 length: 15 amino acids.

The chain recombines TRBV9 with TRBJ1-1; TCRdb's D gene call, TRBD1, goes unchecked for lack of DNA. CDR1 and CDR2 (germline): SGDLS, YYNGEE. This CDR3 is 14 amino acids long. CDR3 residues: CASSVGSGSLEAFF.

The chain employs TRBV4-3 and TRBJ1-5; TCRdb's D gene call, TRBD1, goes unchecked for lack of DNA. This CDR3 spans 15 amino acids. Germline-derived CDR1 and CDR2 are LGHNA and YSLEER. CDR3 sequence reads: CASSQDDRPFWPQHF.

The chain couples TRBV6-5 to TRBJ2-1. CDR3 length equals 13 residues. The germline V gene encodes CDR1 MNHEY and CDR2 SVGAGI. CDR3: CASSYSDANEQFF.